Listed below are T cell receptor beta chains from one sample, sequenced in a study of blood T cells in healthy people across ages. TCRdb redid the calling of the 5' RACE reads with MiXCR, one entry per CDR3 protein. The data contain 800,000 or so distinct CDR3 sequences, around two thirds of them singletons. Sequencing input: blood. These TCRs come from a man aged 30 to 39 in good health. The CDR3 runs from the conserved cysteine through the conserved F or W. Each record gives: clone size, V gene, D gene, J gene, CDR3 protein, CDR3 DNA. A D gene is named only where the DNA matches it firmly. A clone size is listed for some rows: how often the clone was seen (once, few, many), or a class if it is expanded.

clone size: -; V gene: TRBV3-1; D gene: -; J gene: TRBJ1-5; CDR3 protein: CASSQDPIRNQPQHF; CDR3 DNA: TGTGCCAGCAGCCAAGACCCGATCAGAAATCAGCCCCAGCATTTT
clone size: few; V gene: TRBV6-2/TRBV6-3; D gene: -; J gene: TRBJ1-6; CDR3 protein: CASSYSSWDSPLHF; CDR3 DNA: TGTGCCAGCAGTTACTCTTCCTGGGATTCACCCCTCCACTTT
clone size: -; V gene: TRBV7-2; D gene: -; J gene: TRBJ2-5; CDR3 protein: CASRPPGLRQETQYF; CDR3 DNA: TGTGCCAGCAGACCTCCCGGACTCCGACAAGAGACCCAGTACTTC
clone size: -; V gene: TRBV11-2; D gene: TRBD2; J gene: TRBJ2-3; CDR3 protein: CASSLDRTSGGRDTQYF; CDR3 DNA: TGTGCCAGCAGCTTAGATAGGACTAGCGGGGGGCGAGATACGCAGTATTTT
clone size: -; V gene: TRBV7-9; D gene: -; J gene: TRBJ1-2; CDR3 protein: CASSLVEGTNYGYTF; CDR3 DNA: TGTGCCAGCAGCTTAGTTGAGGGAACTAACTATGGCTACACCTTC
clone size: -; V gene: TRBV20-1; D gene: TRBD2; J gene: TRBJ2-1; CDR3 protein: CSAGASGGEYGNEQFF; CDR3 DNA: TGCAGTGCTGGGGCTAGCGGGGGGGAGTACGGGAATGAGCAGTTCTTC
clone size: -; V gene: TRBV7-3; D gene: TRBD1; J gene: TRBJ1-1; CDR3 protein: CTSSPGQGRAFF; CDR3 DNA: TGTACCAGCAGCCCGGGACAGGGTCGAGCTTTCTTT
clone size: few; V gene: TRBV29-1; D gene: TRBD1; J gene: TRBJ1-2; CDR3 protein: CSVQDRNNYGYTF; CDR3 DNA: TGCAGCGTCCAGGACAGGAACAACTATGGCTACACCTTC
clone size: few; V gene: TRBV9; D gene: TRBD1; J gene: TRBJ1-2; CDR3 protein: CASSVAMSTGGLYGYTF; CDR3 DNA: TGTGCCAGCAGCGTAGCCATGTCGACAGGGGGTCTTTATGGCTACACCTTC
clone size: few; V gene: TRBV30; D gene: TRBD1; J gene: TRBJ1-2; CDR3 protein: CAWAGDSPYGYTF; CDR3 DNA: TGTGCCTGGGCAGGGGACAGCCCTTATGGCTACACCTTC
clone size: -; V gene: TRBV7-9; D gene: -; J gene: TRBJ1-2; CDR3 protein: CASSFGTRGYTF; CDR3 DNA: TGTGCCAGCAGCTTTGGTACTAGAGGCTACACCTTC
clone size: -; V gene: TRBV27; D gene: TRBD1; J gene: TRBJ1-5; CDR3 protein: CASSATGAFNQPQHF; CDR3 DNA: TGTGCCAGCAGTGCGACAGGGGCGTTCAATCAGCCCCAGCATTTT
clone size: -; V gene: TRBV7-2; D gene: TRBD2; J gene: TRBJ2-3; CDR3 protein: CACSEGLAGGPDTQYF; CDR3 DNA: TGTGCCTGCAGCGAGGGACTAGCGGGGGGCCCAGATACGCAGTATTTT
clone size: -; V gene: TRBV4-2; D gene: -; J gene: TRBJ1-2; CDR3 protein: CASSQVVGMGYGYTF; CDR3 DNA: TGTGCCAGCAGCCAAGTTGTGGGGATGGGGTATGGCTACACCTTC
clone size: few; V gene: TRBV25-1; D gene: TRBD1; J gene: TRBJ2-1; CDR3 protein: CASSGSGGWINEQFF; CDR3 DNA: TGTGCCAGCAGTGGTTCAGGGGGCTGGATCAATGAGCAGTTCTTC
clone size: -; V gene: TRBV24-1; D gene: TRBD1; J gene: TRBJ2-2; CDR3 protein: CATSENIRGRGELFF; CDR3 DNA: TGTGCCACCAGTGAAAATATTAGGGGGCGCGGGGAGCTGTTTTTT
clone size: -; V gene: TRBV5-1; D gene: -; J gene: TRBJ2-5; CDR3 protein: CASSSRAGGEETQYF; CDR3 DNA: TGCGCCAGCAGCTCGAGAGCAGGGGGGGAAGAGACCCAGTACTTC
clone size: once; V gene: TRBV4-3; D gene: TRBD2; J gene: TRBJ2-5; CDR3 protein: CASSPSGRDQETQYF; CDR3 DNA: TGCGCCAGCAGTCCCAGCGGGAGAGACCAAGAGACCCAGTACTTC
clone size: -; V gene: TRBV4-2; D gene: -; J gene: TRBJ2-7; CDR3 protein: CASSSLLGGRYEQYF; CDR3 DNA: TGTGCCAGCAGCTCCTTATTGGGGGGCCGATACGAGCAGTACTTC
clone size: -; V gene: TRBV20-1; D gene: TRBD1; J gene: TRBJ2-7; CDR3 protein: CSALGQGALEQYF; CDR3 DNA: TGCAGTGCTCTGGGACAGGGGGCGCTTGAGCAGTACTTC
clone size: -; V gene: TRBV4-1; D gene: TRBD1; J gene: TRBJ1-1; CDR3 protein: CASSQDGTGGSNTEAFF; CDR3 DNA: TGCGCCAGCAGCCAAGATGGAACAGGGGGCTCGAACACTGAAGCTTTCTTT
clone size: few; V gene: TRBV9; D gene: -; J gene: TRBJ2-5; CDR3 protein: CASSVGTENLVQETQYF; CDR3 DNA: TGTGCCAGCAGCGTAGGAACAGAAAACCTAGTTCAAGAGACCCAGTACTTC
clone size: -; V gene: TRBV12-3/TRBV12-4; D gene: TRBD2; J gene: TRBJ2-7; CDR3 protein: CASSPGLAGAFDGDSYEQYF; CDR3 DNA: TGTGCCAGCAGTCCTGGACTAGCGGGGGCTTTCGACGGGGACTCCTACGAGCAGTACTTC
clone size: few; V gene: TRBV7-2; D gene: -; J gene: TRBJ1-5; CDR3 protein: CASSPGPLNQPQHF; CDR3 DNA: TGTGCCAGCAGCCCGGGACCGCTCAATCAGCCCCAGCATTTT
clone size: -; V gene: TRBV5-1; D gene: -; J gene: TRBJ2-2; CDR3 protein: CASSLTRTGELFF; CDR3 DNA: TGCGCCAGCAGCTTGACGAGGACCGGGGAGCTGTTTTTT
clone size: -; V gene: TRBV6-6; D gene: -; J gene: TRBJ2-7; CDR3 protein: CASSPLRNYEQYF; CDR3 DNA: TGTGCCAGCAGCCCGCTAAGGAACTACGAGCAGTACTTC
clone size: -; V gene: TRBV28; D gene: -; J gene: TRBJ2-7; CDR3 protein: CASSRPWGDQAYEQYF; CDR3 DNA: TGTGCCAGCAGTCGACCGTGGGGGGATCAGGCCTACGAGCAGTACTTC
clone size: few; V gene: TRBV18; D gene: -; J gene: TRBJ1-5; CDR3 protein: CASSPDRNQPQHF; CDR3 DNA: TGTGCCAGCAGTCCTGACAGGAATCAGCCCCAGCATTTT
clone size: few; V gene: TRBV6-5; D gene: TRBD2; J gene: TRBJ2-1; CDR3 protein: CASSYLGLAENEQFF; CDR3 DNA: TGTGCCAGCAGTTACTTGGGACTAGCGGAAAATGAGCAGTTCTTC
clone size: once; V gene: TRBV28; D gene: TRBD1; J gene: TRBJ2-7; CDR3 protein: CASSTGQVFYEQYF; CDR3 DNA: TGTGCCAGCAGCACGGGACAGGTCTTCTACGAGCAGTACTTC
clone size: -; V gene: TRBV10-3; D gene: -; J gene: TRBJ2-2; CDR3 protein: CAISESGANTGELFF; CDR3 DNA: TGTGCCATCAGTGAGTCCGGGGCGAACACCGGGGAGCTGTTTTTT
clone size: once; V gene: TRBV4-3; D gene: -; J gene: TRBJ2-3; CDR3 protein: CASSQGSGGSDTQYF; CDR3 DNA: TGCGCCAGCAGCCAAGGCTCAGGGGGGTCAGATACGCAGTATTTT
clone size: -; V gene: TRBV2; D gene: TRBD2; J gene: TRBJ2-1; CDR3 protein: CASSGTSGGHNEQFF; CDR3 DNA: TGTGCCAGCAGTGGGACTAGCGGGGGGCACAATGAGCAGTTCTTC
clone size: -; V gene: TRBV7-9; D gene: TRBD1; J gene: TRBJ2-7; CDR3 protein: CASSSRQGSPSYEQYF; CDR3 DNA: TGTGCCAGCAGCTCGCGACAGGGAAGTCCGTCCTACGAGCAGTACTTC
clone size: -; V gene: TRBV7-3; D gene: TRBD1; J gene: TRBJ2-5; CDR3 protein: CASSLTTGQGQETQYF; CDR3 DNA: TGTGCCAGCAGCTTAACAACGGGACAGGGGCAAGAGACCCAGTACTTC
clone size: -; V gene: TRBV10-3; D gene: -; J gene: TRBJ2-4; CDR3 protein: CAIRQGNIQYF; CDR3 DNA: TGTGCCATCAGGCAGGGAAACATTCAGTACTTC
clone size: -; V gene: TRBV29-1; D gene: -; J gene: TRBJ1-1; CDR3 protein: CSPDGAGGTEAFF; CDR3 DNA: TGCAGCCCTGATGGGGCGGGAGGGACTGAAGCTTTCTTT
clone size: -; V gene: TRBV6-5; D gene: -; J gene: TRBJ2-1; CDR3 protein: CASSYGLSTSRADNEQFF; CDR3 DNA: TGTGCCAGCAGTTACGGCCTATCTACTAGCAGGGCTGACAATGAGCAGTTCTTC
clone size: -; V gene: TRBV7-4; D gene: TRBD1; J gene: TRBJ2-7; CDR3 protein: CASSSALDRGNEYEQYF; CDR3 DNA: TGTGCCAGCAGCTCTGCCCTCGACAGGGGTAATGAGTACGAGCAGTACTTC
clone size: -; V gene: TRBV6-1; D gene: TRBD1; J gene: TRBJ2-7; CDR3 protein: CASSEVGTASYEQYF; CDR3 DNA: TGTGCCAGCAGTGAAGTAGGGACAGCCTCCTACGAGCAGTACTTC
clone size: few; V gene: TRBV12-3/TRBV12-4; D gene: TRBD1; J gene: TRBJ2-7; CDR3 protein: CASSLRTGLAYEQYF; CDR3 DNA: TGTGCCAGCAGTTTGCGGACAGGACTCGCCTACGAGCAGTACTTC
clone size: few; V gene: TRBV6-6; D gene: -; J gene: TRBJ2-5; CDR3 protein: CASSYRTGRWETQYF; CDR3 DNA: TGTGCCAGCAGTTACCGGACGGGTCGGTGGGAGACCCAGTACTTC
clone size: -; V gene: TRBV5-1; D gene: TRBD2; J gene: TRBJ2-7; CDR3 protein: CASSSRLAGTHEQYF; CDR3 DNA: TGCGCCAGCAGCTCCCGACTAGCGGGCACCCACGAGCAGTACTTC
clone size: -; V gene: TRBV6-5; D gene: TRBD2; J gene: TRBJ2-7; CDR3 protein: CASSYPRTSGGELIYEQYF; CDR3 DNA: TGTGCCAGCAGTTACCCTAGGACTAGCGGGGGAGAATTGATTTACGAGCAGTACTTC
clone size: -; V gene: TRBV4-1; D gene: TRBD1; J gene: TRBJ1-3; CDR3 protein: CASSPGGAPWDGNTIYF; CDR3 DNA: TGCGCCAGCAGCCCAGGGGGAGCACCGTGGGACGGAAACACCATATATTTT
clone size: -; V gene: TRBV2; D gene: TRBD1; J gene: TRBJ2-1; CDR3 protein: CASSDSGDRGYNEQFF; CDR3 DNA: TGTGCCAGCAGTGATTCTGGGGACAGGGGTTACAATGAGCAGTTCTTC
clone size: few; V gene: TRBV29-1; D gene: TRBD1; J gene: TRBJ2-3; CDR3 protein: CSVGQGSDTQYF; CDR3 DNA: TGCAGCGTCGGACAGGGCTCAGATACGCAGTATTTT
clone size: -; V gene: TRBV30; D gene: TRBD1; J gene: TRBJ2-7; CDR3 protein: CAWSRQGPYEQYF; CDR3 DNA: TGTGCCTGGAGTAGACAGGGCCCCTACGAGCAGTACTTC
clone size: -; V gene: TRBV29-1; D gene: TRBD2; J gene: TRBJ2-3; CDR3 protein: CSVERSGGTDTQYF; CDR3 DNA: TGCAGCGTTGAGCGGAGCGGGGGCACAGATACGCAGTATTTT
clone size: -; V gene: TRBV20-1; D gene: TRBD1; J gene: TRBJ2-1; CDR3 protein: CSAQSGGRDNEQFF; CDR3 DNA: TGCAGTGCTCAATCAGGGGGTCGGGACAATGAGCAGTTCTTC
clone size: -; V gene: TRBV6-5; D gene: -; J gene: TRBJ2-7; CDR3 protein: CASRPPGVNEQYF; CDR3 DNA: TGTGCCAGCAGGCCTCCAGGGGTTAACGAGCAGTACTTC
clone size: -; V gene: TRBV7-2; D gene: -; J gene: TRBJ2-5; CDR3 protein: CASSGMGEQYF; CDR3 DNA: TGTGCCAGCAGTGGGATGGGGGAGCAGTACTTC
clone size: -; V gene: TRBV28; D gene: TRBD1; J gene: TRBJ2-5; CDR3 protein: CASKTGSSYKQYF; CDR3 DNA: TGTGCCAGCAAGACAGGGTCCTCCTACAAGCAGTACTTC